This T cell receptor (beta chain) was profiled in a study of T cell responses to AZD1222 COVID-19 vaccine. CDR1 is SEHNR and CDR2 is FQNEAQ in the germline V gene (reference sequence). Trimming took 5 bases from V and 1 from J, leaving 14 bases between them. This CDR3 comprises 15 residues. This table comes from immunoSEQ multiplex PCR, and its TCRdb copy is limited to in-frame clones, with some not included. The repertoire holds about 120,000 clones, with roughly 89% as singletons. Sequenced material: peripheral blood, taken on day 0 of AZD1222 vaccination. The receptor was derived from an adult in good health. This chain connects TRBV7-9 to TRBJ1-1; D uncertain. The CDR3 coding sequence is TGTGCCAGCAGCCCCGGAGGGCGGAGGAACACTGAAGCTTTCTTT. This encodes CASSPGGRRNTEAFF.